A single sample gave rise to the 9 T cell receptor beta chains below, sequenced in a study of shared clonotypes between healthy human individuals (TCRdb year 2020). Libraries were prepared through the immunoSEQ multiplex PCR assay. TCRdb holds this immuneACCESS table with in-frame rearrangements only. Some clones are missing; in checked studies, unresolved V genes explain under half, and the rest has no known cause. The sample yields some 2,000,000 clones; 90% to 95% were counted once. The ten largest clonotypes hold around 0.13% of the sample. Sequenced input: naive CD4+ T cells sorted from blood. What this sample's cell subset or site label stands for: CD45RA+ positively selected. Source of these receptors: a young man in good health.

The V and J genes are TRBV11-2 and TRBJ2-3; 8 nucleotides match TRBD1. V shed 5 bases and J 2 bases; nucleotides not matched to a gene: 12. From germline, CDR1 is SGHAT and CDR2 FQNNGV. This CDR3 contains 17 residues. The CDR3 DNA follows: TGTGCCAGCAGCGTGGGACAGGCCCTCCCTTTCACAGATACGCAGTATTTT. It specifies CASSVGQALPFTDTQYF.

The sample holds one count of this clone. The sample holds other DNA sequences that translate to the same CDR3. This chain connects TRBV30 to TRBJ1-3; D is ambiguous. The germline V gene has CDR1 GTSNPN and CDR2 SVGIG (reference sequence). The CDR3 runs to 11 residues. V lost 2 bases and J lost 10, with 9 bases in between. CDR3 in DNA: TGTGCCTGGAGTCCAGGAACGACCATATATTTT. It specifies CAWSPGTTIYF.

This sequence joins TRBV5-1 and TRBJ2-3; 10 nucleotides match TRBD2. Trimming cost V 3 bases and J 0 bases; bases outside gene matches: 4. Germline CDR1 and CDR2: SGHRS and YFSETQ. The CDR3 totals 16 residues. The CDR3 sequence: CASSWGLAQSTDTQYF. The DNA for the CDR3 is TGCGCCAGCAGCTGGGGACTAGCGCAAAGCACAGATACGCAGTATTTT.

A single count supports this clone. The chain's CDR3 is CASSVQGGSYEQYF. The CDR3 bases are TGTGCCAGCAGCGTTCAGGGTGGCTCCTACGAGCAGTACTTC. The genes are TRBV28 and TRBJ2-7; a possible D gene is TRBD1 (5 bases). The V end was cut by 6 bases, the J end by 0 bases, with 12 bases between. Germline values: CDR1 MDHEN, CDR2 SYDVKM. This CDR3 contains 14 residues.

This chain links TRBV7-9 with TRBJ1-2, with D possibly TRBD1 on 5 matching bases. Trimming removed 5 bases at V and 1 base at J, with 11 bases between. Germline CDR1 and CDR2: SEHNR and FQNEAQ (reference sequence). The CDR3 is 14 amino acids. The CDR3 nucleotides are TGTGCCAGCAGCCAAATCGGGGGTAACTATGGCTACACCTTC. Translating it yields CASSQIGGNYGYTF.

This chain links TRBV2 with TRBJ1-1; the match to TRBD1 covers 9 bases. The CDR3 loop spans 14 amino acids. The J segment lost 6 bases and the V segment lost 7 bases, leaving 9 bases of the junction unmatched. Germline V gene lookup returns CDR1 SNHLY and CDR2 FYNNEI. Here the CDR3 reads CASMWGTGGPEAFF. DNA of the CDR3: TGTGCCAGCATGTGGGGCACAGGGGGCCCTGAAGCTTTCTTT.

For this clone: This specimen includes other DNA sequences encoding the same CDR3. The V call is TRBV18, the J call TRBJ2-2, with 9 bases identical to TRBD2. This CDR3 region has 13 residues. The germline V gene encodes CDR1 KGHSH and CDR2 LQKENI. Trimming at V came to 2 bases and at J to 8 bases, leaving 0 bases not matched to a gene. CDR3 in amino acids: CASSPGLAGELFF. The CDR3, as DNA: TGTGCCAGCTCACCAGGACTAGCGGGGGAGCTGTTTTTT.

Comments on this clone: This CDR3 is also generated by other DNA sequences in the sample. In nucleotides, the CDR3 is TGTGCCAGCTCGGGCAGCGAGCAGTACTTC. Its protein is CASSGSEQYF. The chain combines TRBV7-9 with TRBJ2-7; D not certain. Germline V gene sequence: CDR1 SEHNR, CDR2 FQNEAQ (reference sequence). The CDR3 has 10 residues. The V gene lost 8 bases and the J gene lost 6 bases, with 8 bases spanning the gap.

The chain links TRBV11-2 to TRBJ2-7; D gene ambiguous. The CDR3 loop spans 13 amino acids. The germline CDR1 and CDR2 sequences are SGHAT and FQNNGV. Trimming left V 5 bases short and J 6 bases short, with 14 bases between. CDR3 residues: CASSPETLREQYF. The CDR3 DNA follows: TGTGCCAGCAGCCCTGAGACGTTGCGCGAGCAGTACTTC.